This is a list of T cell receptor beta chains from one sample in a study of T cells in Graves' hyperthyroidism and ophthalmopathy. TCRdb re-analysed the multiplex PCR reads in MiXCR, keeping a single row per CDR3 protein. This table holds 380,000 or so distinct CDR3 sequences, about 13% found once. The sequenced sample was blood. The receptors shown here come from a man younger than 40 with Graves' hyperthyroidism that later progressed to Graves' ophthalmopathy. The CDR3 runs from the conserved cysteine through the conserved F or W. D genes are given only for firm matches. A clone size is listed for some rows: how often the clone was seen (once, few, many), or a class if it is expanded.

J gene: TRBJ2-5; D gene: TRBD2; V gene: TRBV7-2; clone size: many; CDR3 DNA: TGTGCCAGCAGCGTTAGCGGGGGCAGGTACCAAGAGACCCAGTACTTC; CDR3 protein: CASSVSGGRYQETQYF
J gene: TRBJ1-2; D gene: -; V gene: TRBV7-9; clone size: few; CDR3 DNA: TGTGCCAGCAGCTTTGAGGACTATGGCTACACCTTC; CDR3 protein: CASSFEDYGYTF
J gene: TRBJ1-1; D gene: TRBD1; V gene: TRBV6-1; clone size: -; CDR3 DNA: TGTGCCAGCATGGACTACAGGGGGAACGTGAGCACTGAAGCTTTCTTT; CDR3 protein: CASMDYRGNVSTEAFF
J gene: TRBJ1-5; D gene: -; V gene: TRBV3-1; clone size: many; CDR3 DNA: TGTGCCAGCAGCCAAGTGACCGGCGCGTCCCAGCATTTT; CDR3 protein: CASSQVTGASQHF
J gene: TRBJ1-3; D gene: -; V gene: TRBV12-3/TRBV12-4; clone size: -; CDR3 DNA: TGTGCCAGCAGTTTTGGAACCAGGGGCTTCCGGGCCGGTTCCATATATTTT; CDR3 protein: CASSFGTRGFRAGSIYF
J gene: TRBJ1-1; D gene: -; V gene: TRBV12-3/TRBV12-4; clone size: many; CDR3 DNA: TGTGCCAGCAGTTTTCCAGGGAGAGAGAACACTGAAGCTTTCTTT; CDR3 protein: CASSFPGRENTEAFF
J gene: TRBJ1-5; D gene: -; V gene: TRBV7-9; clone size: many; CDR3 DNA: TGTGCCAGCAGCCTGGACAACCATCAGCCCCAGCATTTT; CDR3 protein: CASSLDNHQPQHF
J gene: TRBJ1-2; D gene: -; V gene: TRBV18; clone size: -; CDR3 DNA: TGTGCCAGCTCACCACGGGACCTGTCTACCTATGGCTACACCTTC; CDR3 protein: CASSPRDLSTYGYTF
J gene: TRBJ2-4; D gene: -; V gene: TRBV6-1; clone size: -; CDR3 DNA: TGTGCCAGCAGTGGGTCACAAGCCAAAAACATTCAGTACTTC; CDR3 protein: CASSGSQAKNIQYF
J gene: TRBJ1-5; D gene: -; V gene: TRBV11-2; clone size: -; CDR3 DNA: TGTGCCAGCAGCTTGCTAAGTTATAGCAATCAGCCCCAGCATTTT; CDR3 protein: CASSLLSYSNQPQHF
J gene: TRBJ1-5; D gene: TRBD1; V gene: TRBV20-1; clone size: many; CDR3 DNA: TGCAGTGCTAGAATGACAGGGGAACAGCCCCAGCATTTT; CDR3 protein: CSARMTGEQPQHF
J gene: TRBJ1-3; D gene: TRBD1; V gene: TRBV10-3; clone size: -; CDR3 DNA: TGTGCCATCAGTGAGCGTCAAACAGGGGGCTCTGGAAACACCATATATTTT; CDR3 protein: CAISERQTGGSGNTIYF
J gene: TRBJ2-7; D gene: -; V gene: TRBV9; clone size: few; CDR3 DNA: TGTGCCAGCAGCGTAGGGGTTGGGGACGGCTCCTACGAGCAGTACTTC; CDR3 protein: CASSVGVGDGSYEQYF
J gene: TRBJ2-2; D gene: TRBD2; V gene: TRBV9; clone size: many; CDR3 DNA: TGTGCCAGCAGCAGGACTAGCGTTGGGGGCGGGGAGCTGTTTTTT; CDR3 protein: CASSRTSVGGGELFF
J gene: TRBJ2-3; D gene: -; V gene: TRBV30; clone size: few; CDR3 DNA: TGTGCCTGGAGTGGAGCAGGGATCACAGATACGCAGTATTTT; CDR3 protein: CAWSGAGITDTQYF
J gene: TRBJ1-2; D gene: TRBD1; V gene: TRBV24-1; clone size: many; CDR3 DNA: TGTGCCACCAGTGATACAGGGACAGGCCAAAATGGCTACACCTTC; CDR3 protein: CATSDTGTGQNGYTF
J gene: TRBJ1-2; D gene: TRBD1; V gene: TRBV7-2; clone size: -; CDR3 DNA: TGTGCCAGCAGCACTAGGACAGGGGGCAATGGCTACACCTTC; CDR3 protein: CASSTRTGGNGYTF
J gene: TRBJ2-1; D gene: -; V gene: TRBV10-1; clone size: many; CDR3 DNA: TGCGCCAGCGGGGCTAGCGAGCCCTACAATGAGCAGTTCTTC; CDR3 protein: CASGASEPYNEQFF
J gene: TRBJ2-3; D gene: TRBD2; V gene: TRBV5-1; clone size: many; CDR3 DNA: TGCGCCAGCGGTACTAGCGGGGGGCCCACAGATACGCAGTATTTT; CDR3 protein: CASGTSGGPTDTQYF
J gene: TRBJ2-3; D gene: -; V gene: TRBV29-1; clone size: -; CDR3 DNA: TGCAGCGTTGAGGCACGGTTGGCAGGGGAAGCGTATTTT; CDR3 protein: CSVEARLAGEAYF
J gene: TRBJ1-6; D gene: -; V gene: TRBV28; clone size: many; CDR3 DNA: TGTGCCAGCCAGGGTGTTCTTAATTCACCCCTCCACTTT; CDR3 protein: CASQGVLNSPLHF
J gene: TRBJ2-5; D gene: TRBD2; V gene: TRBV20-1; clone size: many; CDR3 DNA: TGCAGTGCTAAAGCGGGGGGCTGGGAGACCCAGTACTTC; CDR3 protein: CSAKAGGWETQYF
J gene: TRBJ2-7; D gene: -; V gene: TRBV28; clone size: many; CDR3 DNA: TGTGCCAGCAGTTTAAATCGACAGCCCTACGAGCAGTACTTC; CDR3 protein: CASSLNRQPYEQYF
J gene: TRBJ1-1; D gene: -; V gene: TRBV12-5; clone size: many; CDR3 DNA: TGTGCTAGTGGTTTGGTACAGGGTTCGAGCACTGAAGCTTTCTTT; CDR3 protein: CASGLVQGSSTEAFF
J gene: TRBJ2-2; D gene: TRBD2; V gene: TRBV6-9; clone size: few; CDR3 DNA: TGTGCCAGCAGTTATTGGCTTAGCGGGGTCGCGAACACCGGGGAGCTGTTTTTT; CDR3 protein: CASSYWLSGVANTGELFF
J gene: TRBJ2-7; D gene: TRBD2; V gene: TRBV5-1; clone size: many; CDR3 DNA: TGCGCCAGCAGCCCATCGCAGACTAGCGGATTCTACGAGCAGTACTTC; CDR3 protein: CASSPSQTSGFYEQYF
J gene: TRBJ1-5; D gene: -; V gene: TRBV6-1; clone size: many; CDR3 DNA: TGTGCCAGCAGTCACCCCGATCAGCCCCAGCATTTT; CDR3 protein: CASSHPDQPQHF
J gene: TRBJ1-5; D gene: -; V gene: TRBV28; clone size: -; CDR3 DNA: TGTGCCAGCAGAGCCTTTAACAGGGGCAATCAGCCCCAGCATTTT; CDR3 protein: CASRAFNRGNQPQHF
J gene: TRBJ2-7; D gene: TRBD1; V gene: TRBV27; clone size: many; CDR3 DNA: TGTGCCAGCAGTTCCAAGGACAGGGGGCTCTACGAGCAGTACTTC; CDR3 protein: CASSSKDRGLYEQYF
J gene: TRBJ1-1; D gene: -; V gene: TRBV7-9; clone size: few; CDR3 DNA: TGTGCCAGCAGCCCCCCTAACAGGTTCGCTGAAGCTTTCTTT; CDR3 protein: CASSPPNRFAEAFF
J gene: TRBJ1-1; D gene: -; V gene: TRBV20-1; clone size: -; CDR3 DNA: TGCAGTGCTAGGGCCTTCGGGACGGCGAACACTGAAGCTTTCTTT; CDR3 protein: CSARAFGTANTEAFF
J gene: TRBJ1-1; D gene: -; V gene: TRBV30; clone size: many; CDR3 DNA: TGTGCCCTAATTAGGTGGGCCGACACTGAAGCTTTCTTT; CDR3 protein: CALIRWADTEAFF
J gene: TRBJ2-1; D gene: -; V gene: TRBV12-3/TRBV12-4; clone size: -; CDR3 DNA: TGTGCCAGCAGTGAGAACAGGGTAGGATCCTACAATGAGCAGTTCTTC; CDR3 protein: CASSENRVGSYNEQFF
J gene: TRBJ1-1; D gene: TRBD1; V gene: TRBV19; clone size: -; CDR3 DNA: TGTGCCAGTAGTATCCTCGCCGGGACAGCGAACACTGAAGCTTTCTTT; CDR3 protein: CASSILAGTANTEAFF
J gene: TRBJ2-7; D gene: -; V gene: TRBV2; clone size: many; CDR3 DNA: TGTGCCAGCACGACTCCCGGGACAATCGGCTCCTACGAGCAGTACTTC; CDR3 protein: CASTTPGTIGSYEQYF
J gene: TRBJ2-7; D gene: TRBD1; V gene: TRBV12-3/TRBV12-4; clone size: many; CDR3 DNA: TGTGCCAGCAGCTCCGGGACAGGGCTTAGGGAGCAGTACTTC; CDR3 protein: CASSSGTGLREQYF
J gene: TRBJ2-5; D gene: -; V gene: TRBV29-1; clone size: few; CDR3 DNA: TGCAGCGCCCCGATCTTGGGCGGACCGGGGGAGACCCAGTACTTC; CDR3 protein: CSAPILGGPGETQYF
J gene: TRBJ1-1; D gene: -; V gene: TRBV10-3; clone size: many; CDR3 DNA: TGTGCCATCAGCGACCCGACAGGGAACACTGAAGCTTTCTTT; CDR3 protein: CAISDPTGNTEAFF
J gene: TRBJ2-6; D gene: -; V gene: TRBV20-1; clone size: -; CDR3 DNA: TGCAGTGCTAGGGGCCCCTTCACTGGGGCCAACGTCCTGACTTTC; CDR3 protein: CSARGPFTGANVLTF
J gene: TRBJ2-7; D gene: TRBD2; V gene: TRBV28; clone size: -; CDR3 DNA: TGTGCCAGCAGTACTAGGACTAGCGGGGTGACCTACGAGCAGTACTTC; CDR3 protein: CASSTRTSGVTYEQYF
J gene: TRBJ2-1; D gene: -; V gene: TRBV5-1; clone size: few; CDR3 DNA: TGCGCCAGCAGCCAGGGGGAGGTGCAGGGCCAAGACAATGAGCAGTTCTTC; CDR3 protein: CASSQGEVQGQDNEQFF
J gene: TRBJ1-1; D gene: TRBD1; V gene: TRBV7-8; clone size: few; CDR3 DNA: TGTGCCAGCAGCTGGGGACAGGGTTTGAACACTGAAGCTTTCTTT; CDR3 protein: CASSWGQGLNTEAFF
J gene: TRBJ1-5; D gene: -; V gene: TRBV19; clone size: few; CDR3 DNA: TGTGCCAGTAGTATGAGGTCGGCCGGTCCCCAGCATTTT; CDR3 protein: CASSMRSAGPQHF
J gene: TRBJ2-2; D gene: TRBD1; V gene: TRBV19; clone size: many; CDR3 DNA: TGTGCCACTGACAGGGGGCTCAACACCGGGGAGCTGTTTTTT; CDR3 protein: CATDRGLNTGELFF
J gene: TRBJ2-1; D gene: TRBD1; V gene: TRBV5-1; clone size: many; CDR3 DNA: TGCGCCAGCAGCACCCGGGACAGGGTGGTCCCCTACAATGAGCAGTTCTTC; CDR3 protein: CASSTRDRVVPYNEQFF
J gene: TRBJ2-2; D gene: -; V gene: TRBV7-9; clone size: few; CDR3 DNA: TGTGCCAGCAGCTTATCCCCGACAGTAACCGGGGAGCTGTTTTTT; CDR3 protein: CASSLSPTVTGELFF
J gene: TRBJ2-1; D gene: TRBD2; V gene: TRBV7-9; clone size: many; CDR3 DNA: TGTGCCAGCAGCTCGCCAGGACTAGCGGGGGGGAGGCGTGAGCAGTTCTTC; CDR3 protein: CASSSPGLAGGRREQFF
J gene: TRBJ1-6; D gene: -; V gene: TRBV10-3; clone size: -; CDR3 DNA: TGTGCCATCAGTTCCGGACAGCCAAATAATTCACCCCTCCACTTT; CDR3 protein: CAISSGQPNNSPLHF
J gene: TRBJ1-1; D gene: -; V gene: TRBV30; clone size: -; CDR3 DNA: TGTGCCTGGAGCAAGAGATACCCGAACACTGAAGCTTTCTTT; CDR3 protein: CAWSKRYPNTEAFF
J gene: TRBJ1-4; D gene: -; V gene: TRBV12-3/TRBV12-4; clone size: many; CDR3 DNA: TGTGCCAGCAGTCCCGCCCCGGGACGGAATATTACAACTAATGAAAAACTGTTTTTT; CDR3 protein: CASSPAPGRNITTNEKLFF